The 31 T cell receptor beta chains in this list originate from one sample, sequenced in a study of cytomegalovirus exposure and HLA in healthy donors. The PCR ran on 60 Vbeta and 13 Jbeta primers. Method: immunoSEQ multiplex PCR; TCRdb's copy keeps in-frame clones and lacks some. The sample contains 110,000 or so clones, about four fifths of which appear only once. The material sequenced was PBMCs. These receptor sequences come from a woman aged 18 to 35 in good health and CMV-seronegative.

V usage is TRBV27 and J usage is TRBJ2-3; 7 nucleotides match TRBD2. The CDR3 is 18 amino acids. V shed 2 bases, J shed 5 bases, and the junction held 16 bases outside the gene matches. CDR1 is MNHEY, CDR2 SMNVEV, per germline (reference sequence). The CDR3 DNA sequence: TGTGCCAGCAGTTTACTTGGTCGTGGGGCGGGAGCAGTAGATACGCAGTATTTT. It encodes CASSLLGRGAGAVDTQYF.

V is TRBV28 and J is TRBJ2-2; D is possibly TRBD1 (6 bases). V was trimmed by 3 bases and J by 1 base, leaving 12 bases between them. Germline lookup yields CDR1 MDHEN and CDR2 SYDVKM. CDR3 length equals 16 residues. CDR3 sequence (DNA): TGTGCCAGCAGTTTTGAGGGGGTCGGGAACACCGGGGAGCTGTTTTTT. Protein sequence: CASSFEGVGNTGELFF.

V and J are TRBV15 and TRBJ2-3; D ambiguous. V lost 0 bases and J 6 bases, leaving 4 bases between the germline ends. CDR1 is LNHNV and CDR2 is YYDKDF in the germline V gene (reference sequence). This CDR3 has 12 residues. CDR3 residues: CATSRDLDTQYF. Here the CDR3 DNA reads TGTGCCACCAGCAGAGATCTGGATACGCAGTATTTT.

The chain links TRBV6-1 to TRBJ2-7; 11 nucleotides match TRBD1. Unmatched junction bases numbered 6, after V lost 10 bases and J lost 4 bases. The V gene's germline CDR1 is MNHNS and CDR2 SASEGT. This CDR3 is 13 amino acids long. CDR3 in amino acids: CATRTGGVYEQYF. CDR3 nucleotides: TGTGCCACCCGGACAGGGGGCGTATACGAGCAGTACTTC.

A note on this clone: The sample carries other DNA sequences with the same CDR3. The gene calls are TRBV28 and TRBJ2-5; D ambiguous. Germline V CDR1 and CDR2: MDHEN, SYDVKM. The CDR3 covers 13 residues. With 3 bases removed from V and 3 bases from J, the gap between germline ends came to 8 bases. CDR3 protein: CASSLGRKETQYF. The CDR3 nucleotides are TGTGCCAGCAGTTTGGGCAGAAAAGAGACCCAGTACTTC. The variable domain in full, with the rest retrieved from reference TRBV28 and TRBJ2-5, is DVKVTQSSRYLVKRTGEKVFLECVQDMDHENMFWYRQDPGLGLRLIYFSYDVKMKEKGDIPEGYSVSREKKERFSLILESASTNQTSMYLCASSLGRKETQYFGPGTRLLVL.

V gene TRBV5-4 combines with J gene TRBJ2-3; perhaps TRBD1 as D (6 bases). Germline V gene sequence: CDR1 SGHNT, CDR2 YYREEE (reference sequence). Deletions cut 2 bases from V and 4 bases from J, with 8 bases between. The CDR3 sequence is 13 residues long. CDR3 DNA sequence: TGTGCCAGCAGCTTACAGGGCCCAGATACGCAGTATTTT. Translating it yields CASSLQGPDTQYF.

This sequence joins TRBV11-3 and TRBJ1-1; D is undetermined. Between the trimmed V and J ends, which lost 4 bases and 1 base, there was a span of 13 bases. The CDR3 consists of 15 residues. The germline V gene has CDR1 SGHNT and CDR2 YENEEA. The CDR3 DNA follows: TGTGCCAGCAGCTCGCTTGCGGGAACGAACACTGAAGCTTTCTTT. Protein: CASSSLAGTNTEAFF.

The chain joins TRBV7-2 to TRBJ2-7; possible D gene TRBD2, 5 bases. Trimming left V 3 bases short and J 0 bases short, with 9 bases between. Germline V gene sequence: CDR1 SGHTA, CDR2 FQGNSA. This CDR3 region has 14 residues. CDR3 sequence: CASSFPGNSYEQYV. The CDR3, as DNA: TGTGCCAGCAGCTTTCCGGGGAACTCCTACGAGCAGTACGTC.

The chain is built from TRBV5-8 and TRBJ2-5, with 8 bases matching TRBD1. CDR1 and CDR2 (germline): SGHTS, YDEGEE. Trimming removed 4 bases from V and 5 bases from J; junction bases left unmatched: 7. This CDR3 contains 14 residues. The CDR3 here is CASSPLDRVETQYF. CDR3 nucleotides: TGTGCCAGCAGCCCGTTGGACAGGGTTGAGACCCAGTACTTC. Based on the CDR3 plus reference TRBV5-8 and TRBJ2-5, the full variable domain is EAGVTQSPTHLIKTRGQQATLRCSPISGHTSVYWYQQALGLGLQFLLWYDEGEERNRGNFPPRFSGRQFPNYSSELNVNALELEDSALYLCASSPLDRVETQYFGPGTRLLVL.

There are a few counts of this clone. The chain uses TRBV5-5 and TRBJ1-4, with TRBD1 identical over 9 bases. This CDR3 is 14 amino acids long. V gave up 5 bases and J gave up 4 bases; unmatched junction bases: 3. Germline CDR1 and CDR2: SGHKS and YYEKEE (reference sequence). The chain's CDR3 is CASSSGQGNEKLFF. CDR3 DNA: TGTGCCAGCAGTTCGGGACAGGGTAATGAAAAACTGTTTTTT. Using reference TRBV5-5 and TRBJ1-4 for the parts outside the CDR3, the full variable domain is DAGVTQSPTHLIKTRGQQVTLRCSPISGHKSVSWYQQVLGQGPQFIFQYYEKEERGRGNFPDRFSARQFPNYSSELNVNALLLGDSALYLCASSSGQGNEKLFFGSGTQLSVL.

The gene calls are TRBV5-5 and TRBJ2-5; 11 nucleotides agree with TRBD2. Per germline, CDR1 SGHKS and CDR2 YYEKEE (reference sequence). V shed 4 bases, J shed 5 bases, and the junction held 7 bases outside the gene matches. The CDR3 spans 15 residues. The CDR3 sequence is CASSRGLAEGETQYF. CDR3 sequence (DNA): TGTGCCAGCAGCCGGGGACTAGCGGAGGGGGAGACCCAGTACTTC.

The chain joins TRBV18 to TRBJ1-2, with 7 bases identical to TRBD1. CDR1 is KGHSH and CDR2 is LQKENI in the germline V gene. The CDR3 runs to 15 residues. With V trimmed by 5 bases and J by 2 bases, 8 bases remained unmatched. The CDR3 region is CASSTSGTENYGYTF. CDR3 coding DNA: TGTGCCAGCTCAACGTCCGGGACAGAGAACTATGGCTACACCTTC.

This sequence joins TRBV5-1 and TRBJ2-2; D is unclear. Germline V CDR1 and CDR2: SGHRS, YFSETQ. The CDR3 spans 15 residues. The V end was cut by 0 bases, the J end by 8 bases, with 14 bases between. CDR3 in DNA: TGCGCCAGCAGCTTGGTGCAGACACCGACAGGGGAGCTGTTTTTT. It translates to CASSLVQTPTGELFF.

The rearrangement uses TRBV21-1 and TRBJ2-3; TRBD1, the D gene given by the table, was not confirmed from the DNA. TRBV21-1 counts as a pseudogene. The CDR3 is 21 residues long. DNA of the CDR3: TGTGCCAGCAGCACCGGGCGGAGAGTCCAGGGGGAAAGGAAGGTTACAGATACGCAGTATTTT. It specifies CASSTGRRVQGERKVTDTQYF.

Only a few counts were recorded for this clone. This rearrangement joins TRBV27 to TRBJ2-3; a weak D match, TRBD1 (5 bases). V lost 4 bases and J lost 0, with 11 bases in between. This CDR3 contains 15 residues. The germline gives CDR1 MNHEY, CDR2 SMNVEV (reference sequence). The CDR3 region has the DNA TGTGCCAGCAGTTCCAACAGGTGGAGCACAGATACGCAGTATTTT. Its translation is CASSSNRWSTDTQYF.

The chain carries TRBV29-1 and TRBJ1-1, with 9 bases aligning to TRBD1. Trimming removed 6 bases from V and 11 bases from J; junction bases left unmatched: 7. There are 11 residues in the CDR3. Looked up from germline, CDR1 is SQVTM and CDR2 is ANQGSEA. In nucleotides, the CDR3 is TGCAGCGTACCACAGGGGGCGATGGCTTTCTTT. Its translation is CSVPQGAMAFF.

The chain uses TRBV30 and TRBJ1-6, with D hard to call. Germline-derived CDR1 and CDR2 are GTSNPN and SVGIG (reference sequence). Deletions cut 4 bases from V and 0 bases from J, with 4 bases between. This CDR3 region has 13 residues. CDR3 DNA: TGTGCCTGGACCAGCTCCTATAATTCACCCCTCCACTTT. Its protein is CAWTSSYNSPLHF.

This clone occurred a few times. The chain is built from TRBV6-5 and TRBJ1-1; 8 bases align to TRBD1. The CDR3 covers 14 residues. Trimming at V came to 6 bases and at J to 1 base, leaving 4 bases not matched to a gene. From germline, CDR1 is MNHEY and CDR2 SVGAGI. The CDR3 protein is CASSQDRGNTEAFF. Written as DNA, the CDR3 is TGTGCCAGCAGCCAAGACAGGGGGAACACTGAAGCTTTCTTT.

The chain employs TRBV18 and TRBJ1-2, with no clear D. Between the trimmed V and J ends, which lost 0 bases and 8 bases, there was a span of 13 bases. CDR3 length: 14 residues. Germline CDR1 KGHSH, CDR2 LQKENI. The CDR3 protein is CASSPPDGEGGYTF. In nucleotides, the CDR3 is TGTGCCAGCTCACCACCGGACGGGGAGGGAGGCTACACCTTC.

The V call is TRBV27, the J call TRBJ2-3; unclear D gene. Germline V gene lookup returns CDR1 MNHEY and CDR2 SMNVEV (reference sequence). Between the trimmed V and J ends, which lost 4 bases and 2 bases, there was a span of 13 bases. The CDR3 has 15 residues. This CDR3 is CASSWRRPYTDTQYF. The DNA of the CDR3 is TGTGCCAGCAGTTGGCGGCGGCCCTACACAGATACGCAGTATTTT.

The rearrangement uses TRBV6-5 and TRBJ1-1, with 10 bases matching TRBD1. This CDR3 region has 14 residues. In germline, CDR1 is MNHEY, CDR2 SVGAGI. With 7 bases clipped from V and 8 bases from J, the junction kept 10 bases outside the gene matches. CDR3 bases: TGTGCCAGCATCTCCGGGACAGGGGTCTCCGAAGCTTTCTTT. Translated, it gives CASISGTGVSEAFF.

This chain joins TRBV7-9 and TRBJ1-4, with 7 bases aligning to TRBD1. Germline V lookup: CDR1 SEHNR, CDR2 FQNEAQ (reference sequence). The CDR3 is 15 amino acids. Trimming at V came to 4 bases and at J to 8 bases, leaving 10 bases not matched to a gene. CDR3: CASSSPTGRREKLFF. In DNA form, the CDR3 reads TGTGCCAGCAGCTCCCCGACAGGGAGACGAGAAAAACTGTTTTTT.

The chain uses TRBV13 and TRBJ2-3; 11 bases map to TRBD2. V lost 5 bases and J lost 3; bases outside the gene matches: 7. Germline V gene data show CDR1 as PRHDT and CDR2 as FYEKMQ (reference sequence). The CDR3 sequence is 16 residues long. The CDR3 region is CASSRPGLAVTDTQYF. The DNA for the CDR3 is TGTGCCAGCAGCAGACCGGGACTAGCGGTAACAGATACGCAGTATTTT.

V gene TRBV4-1 combines with J gene TRBJ2-3; TRBD1 matches at 10 bases. The V segment lost 1 base and the J segment 5 bases; nucleotides outside the gene matches: 12. The CDR3 totals 18 residues. Germline V gene sequence: CDR1 MGHRA, CDR2 YSYEKL. CDR3 sequence (DNA): TGCGCCAGCAGCCAAGTAGGTGTTCGGACAGGGGGGGGAGATACGCAGTATTTT. This sequence encodes CASSQVGVRTGGGDTQYF.

V gene TRBV5-1 combines with J gene TRBJ2-4; a possible D gene is TRBD1 (5 bases). The CDR3 is 16 residues long. V lost 5 bases and J 3 bases, leaving 18 bases between the germline ends. Germline loops: CDR1 SGHRS, CDR2 YFSETQ. This chain's CDR3 is CASSRDSSTIKNIQYF. CDR3 nucleotides: TGCGCCAGCAGTCGAGACAGCTCCACCATCAAAAACATTCAGTACTTC.

This clone came up once. The CDR3 DNA sequence: TGTGCCAGCAGCGCCCCAGGACTAGCGTCGAGCTCCTACAATGAGCAGTTCTTC. Amino acid sequence: CASSAPGLASSSYNEQFF. The V call is TRBV7-8, the J call TRBJ2-1, with 9 nucleotides matching TRBD2. Germline CDR1 and CDR2: SGHVS and FQNEAQ. V trimming: 5 bases; J trimming: 0 bases; junction bases outside the gene matches: 11. CDR3 length equals 18 residues.

The chain links TRBV30 to TRBJ1-2; D remains ambiguous. Between the trimmed V and J ends, which lost 0 bases and 8 bases, there was a span of 10 bases. The germline CDR1 and CDR2 sequences are GTSNPN and SVGIG (reference sequence). The CDR3 sequence is 12 residues long. The CDR3 DNA is TGTGCCTGGAGTGTAATCGTCGCGGGCTACACCTTC. Its protein is CAWSVIVAGYTF.

This chain connects TRBV19 to TRBJ1-2, with TRBD1 identical over 10 bases. Trimming cost V 1 base and J 8 bases; bases outside gene matches: 7. CDR3 length: 15 amino acids. The germline gives CDR1 LNHDA, CDR2 SQIVND (reference sequence). The CDR3 loop reads CASSIGIGTGVGYTF. CDR3 nucleotide sequence: TGTGCCAGTAGTATAGGGATAGGGACAGGGGTAGGCTACACCTTC.

This clone appeared once. The chain uses TRBV6-6 and TRBJ1-2; D uncertain. Deletions cut 8 bases from V and 2 bases from J, with 6 bases between. The CDR3 consists of 11 residues. Germline CDR1 MNHNY, CDR2 SVGAGI (reference sequence). In nucleotides, the CDR3 is TGTGCCAGCCGACTCAACTATGGCTACACCTTC. This sequence encodes CASRLNYGYTF.

The V gene is TRBV4-1, the J gene TRBJ1-5; 7 bases align to TRBD1. CDR1 and CDR2 (germline): MGHRA, YSYEKL. V was pared by 5 bases and J by 4 bases, with 2 bases of the junction left unmatched. The CDR3 is made up of 13 amino acids. The CDR3 DNA sequence: TGCGCCAGCAGCACACAGGGGAATCAGCCCCAGCATTTT. Protein sequence: CASSTQGNQPQHF.

The chain carries TRBV28 and TRBJ2-1, with 11 bases lining up with TRBD2. This CDR3 has 17 amino acids. V shed 5 bases and J 7 bases; nucleotides not matched to a gene: 13. CDR1 is MDHEN and CDR2 is SYDVKM in the germline V gene. The CDR3 protein is CASSPILAGGSTNEQFF. The DNA for the CDR3 is TGTGCCAGCAGTCCTATCCTAGCGGGGGGATCTACGAATGAGCAGTTCTTC.